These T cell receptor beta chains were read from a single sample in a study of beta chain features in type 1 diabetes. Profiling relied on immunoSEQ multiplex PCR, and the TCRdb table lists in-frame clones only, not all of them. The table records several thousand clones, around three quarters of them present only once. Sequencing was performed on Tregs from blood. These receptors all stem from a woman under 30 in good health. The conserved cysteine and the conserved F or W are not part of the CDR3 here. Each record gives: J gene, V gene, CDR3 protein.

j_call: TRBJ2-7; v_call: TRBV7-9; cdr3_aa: ASSDRLAGISYEQY
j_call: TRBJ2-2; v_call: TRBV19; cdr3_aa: ASSIEEFTGELF
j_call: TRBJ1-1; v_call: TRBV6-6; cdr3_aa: ASRSNRDTEAF
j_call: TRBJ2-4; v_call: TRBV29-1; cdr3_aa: SGWDWDKNIQY
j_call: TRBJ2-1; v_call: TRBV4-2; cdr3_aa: ASSLGAATKYNEQF
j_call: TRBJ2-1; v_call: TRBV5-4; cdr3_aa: ASSLGIGRALNEQF
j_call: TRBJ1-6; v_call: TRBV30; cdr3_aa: AWSAGTARSPLH
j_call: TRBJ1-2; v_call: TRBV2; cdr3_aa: AFLPGQGAIGYT
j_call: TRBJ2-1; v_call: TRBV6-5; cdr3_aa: ASSQGEGAAEQF
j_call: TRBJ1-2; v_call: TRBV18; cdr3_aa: ASSPTGNYGYT
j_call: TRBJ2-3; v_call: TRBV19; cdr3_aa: ASQRGTDTQY
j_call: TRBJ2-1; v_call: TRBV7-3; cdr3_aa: ASSSSGGPVDEQF
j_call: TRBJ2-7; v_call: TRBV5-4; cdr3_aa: ASSPGQGAYEQY
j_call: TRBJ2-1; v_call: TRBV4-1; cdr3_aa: ASSQAPLAGGRVEQF
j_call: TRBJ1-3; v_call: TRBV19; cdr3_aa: ASSHLSSGNTIY
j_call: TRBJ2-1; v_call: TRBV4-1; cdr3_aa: ASSPPGGTYNEQF
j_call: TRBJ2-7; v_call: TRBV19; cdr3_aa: ASSKFRDSTYEQY
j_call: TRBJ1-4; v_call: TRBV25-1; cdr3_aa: ASSAGTGWSEKLF
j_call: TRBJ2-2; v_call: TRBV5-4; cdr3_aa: ASSLVAVGELF
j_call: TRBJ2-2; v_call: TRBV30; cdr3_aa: AWSGSSGASNTGELF
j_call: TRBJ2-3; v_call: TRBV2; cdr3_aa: ASDREEDTQY
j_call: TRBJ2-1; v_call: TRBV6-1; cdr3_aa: ASSPPVQGGHEQF
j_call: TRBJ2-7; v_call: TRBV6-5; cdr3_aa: ASRNGGGEQY
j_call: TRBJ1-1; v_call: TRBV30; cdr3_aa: AWIPPWRGANTEAF
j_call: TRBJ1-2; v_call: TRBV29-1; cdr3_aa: SVRRSSYGYT
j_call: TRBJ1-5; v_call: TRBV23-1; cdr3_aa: ASRQRGTVEGQPQH
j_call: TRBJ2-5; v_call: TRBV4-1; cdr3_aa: ASSQGPSGKETQY
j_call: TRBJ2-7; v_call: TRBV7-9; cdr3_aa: ASSLGGASFYEQY
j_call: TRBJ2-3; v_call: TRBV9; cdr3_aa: ASSPSTSGSGTQY